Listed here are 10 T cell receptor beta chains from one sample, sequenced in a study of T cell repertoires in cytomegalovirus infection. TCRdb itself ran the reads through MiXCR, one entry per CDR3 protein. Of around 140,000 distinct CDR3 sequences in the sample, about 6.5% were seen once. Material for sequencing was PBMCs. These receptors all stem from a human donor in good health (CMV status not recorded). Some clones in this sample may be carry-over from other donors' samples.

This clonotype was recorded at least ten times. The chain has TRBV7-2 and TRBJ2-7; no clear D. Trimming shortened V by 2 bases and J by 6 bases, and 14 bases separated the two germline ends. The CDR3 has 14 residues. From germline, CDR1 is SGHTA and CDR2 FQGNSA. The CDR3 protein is CASSLLAGSGEQYF. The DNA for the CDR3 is TGTGCCAGCAGCTTACTGGCCGGGTCGGGCGAGCAGTACTTC.

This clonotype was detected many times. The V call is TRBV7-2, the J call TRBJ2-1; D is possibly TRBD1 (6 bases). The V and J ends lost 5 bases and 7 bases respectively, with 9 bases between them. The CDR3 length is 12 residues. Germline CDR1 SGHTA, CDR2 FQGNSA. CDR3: CASSPDRNEQFF. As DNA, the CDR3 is TGTGCCAGCAGCCCAGACAGGAATGAGCAGTTCTTC.

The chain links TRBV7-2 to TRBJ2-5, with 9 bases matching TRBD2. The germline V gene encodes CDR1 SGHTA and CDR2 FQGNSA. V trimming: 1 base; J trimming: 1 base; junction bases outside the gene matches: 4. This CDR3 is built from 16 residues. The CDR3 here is CASSLGGRGGQETQYF. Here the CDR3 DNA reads TGTGCCAGCAGCTTAGGGGGGCGGGGGGGCCAAGAGACCCAGTACTTC.

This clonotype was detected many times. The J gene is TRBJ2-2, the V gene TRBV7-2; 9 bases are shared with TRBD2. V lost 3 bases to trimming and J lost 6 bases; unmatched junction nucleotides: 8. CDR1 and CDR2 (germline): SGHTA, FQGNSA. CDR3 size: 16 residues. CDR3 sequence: CASSFSSSGVSGELFF. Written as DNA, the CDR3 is TGTGCCAGCAGCTTTAGTTCTAGCGGGGTTTCCGGGGAGCTGTTTTTT.

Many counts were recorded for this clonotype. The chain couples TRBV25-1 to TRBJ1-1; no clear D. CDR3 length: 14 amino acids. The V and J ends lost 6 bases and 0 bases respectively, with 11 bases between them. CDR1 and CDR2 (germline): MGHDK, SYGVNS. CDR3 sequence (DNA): TGTGCCAGCAGAGGAAGACGGATGAACACTGAAGCTTTCTTT. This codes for CASRGRRMNTEAFF.

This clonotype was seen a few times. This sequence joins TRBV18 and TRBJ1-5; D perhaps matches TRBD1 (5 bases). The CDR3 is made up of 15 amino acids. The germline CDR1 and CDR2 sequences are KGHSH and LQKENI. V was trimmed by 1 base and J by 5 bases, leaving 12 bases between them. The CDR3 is CASSPRRGVDQPQHF. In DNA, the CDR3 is TGTGCCAGCTCACCACGGAGAGGGGTCGATCAGCCCCAGCATTTT.

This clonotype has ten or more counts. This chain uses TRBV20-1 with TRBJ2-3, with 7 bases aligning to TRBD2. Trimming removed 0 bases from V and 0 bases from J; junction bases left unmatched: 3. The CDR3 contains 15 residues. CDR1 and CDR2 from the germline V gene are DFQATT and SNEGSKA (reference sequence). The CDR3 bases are TGCAGTGCTAGAGATCTAGCGGTTAGCACAGATACGCAGTATTTT. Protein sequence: CSARDLAVSTDTQYF.

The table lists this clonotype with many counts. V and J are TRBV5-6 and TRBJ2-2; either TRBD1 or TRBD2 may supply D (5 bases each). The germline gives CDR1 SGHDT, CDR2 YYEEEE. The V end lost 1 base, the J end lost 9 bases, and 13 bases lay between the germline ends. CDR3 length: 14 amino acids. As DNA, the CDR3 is TGTGCCAGCAGCTTGATGGGTAGGGACCGGGAGCTGTTTTTT. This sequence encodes CASSLMGRDRELFF.

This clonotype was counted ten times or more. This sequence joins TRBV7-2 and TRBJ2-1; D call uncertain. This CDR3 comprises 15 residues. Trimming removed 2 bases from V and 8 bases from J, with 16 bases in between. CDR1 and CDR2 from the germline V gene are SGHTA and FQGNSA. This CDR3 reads CASSLISNYFDEQFF. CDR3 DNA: TGTGCCAGCAGCTTAATCTCCAACTACTTCGATGAGCAGTTCTTC.

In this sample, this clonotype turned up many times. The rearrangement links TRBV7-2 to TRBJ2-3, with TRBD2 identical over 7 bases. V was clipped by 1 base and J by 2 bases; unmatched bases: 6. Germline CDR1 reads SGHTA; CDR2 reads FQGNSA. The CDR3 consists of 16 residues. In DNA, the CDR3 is TGTGCCAGCAGCTTAGTTCCAGCGGGGCCCACAGATACGCAGTATTTT. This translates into CASSLVPAGPTDTQYF.